This TCR beta chain was recovered during a study of T cells in tuberculosis. Study-wide context: In South Africa, adults with active tuberculosis were compared with IGRA-negative and latently infected IGRA-positive adolescents. The study's findings and limits: A GMM-specific repertoire classifier reached roughly 90% accuracy, AUROC over 0.85.

The CDR3 consists of 13 residues. The V end lost 5 bases, the J end lost 3 bases, and 11 bases lay between the germline ends. The germline V gene has CDR1 SGHVS and CDR2 FQNEAQ. Clones were sequenced by immunoSEQ multiplex PCR, and TCRdb holds only the in-frame ones, with some missing. The sample lists some 31,000 clones, just over 90% seen once, with 2.2% in the top ten. Tuberculin skin test and IGRA determined adolescents' latent tuberculosis status at entry. As concerns this clone: Its antigen is undetermined.

The receptor was derived from a donor aged 10-29 years with latent tuberculosis or without tuberculosis infection. This sequence joins TRBV7-8 and TRBJ2-7; TRBD2 might be the D (6 bases). Sequencing was carried out using PBMCs. The CDR3 loop reads CASSTRLGYEQYF. CDR3 sequence (DNA): TGTGCCAGCAGCACCCGACTAGGCTACGAGCAGTACTTC.